This T cell receptor (beta chain) was profiled in a study of T cells in Graves' hyperthyroidism and ophthalmopathy. Points on this clonotype: As yet, its antigen is unknown.

Study results and caveats: Blood held most thyroid clonotypes expanded above 0.001 frequency.

What was amplified from RNA transcripts were TCR beta CDR3 regions. TCR CDR3 underwent first-round RT-PCR with the HTBI primer set. TCRdb fed the multiplex PCR reads into MiXCR, producing one record per CDR3 protein. The sample lists about 590,000 distinct CDR3 sequences, less than 20% seen once, with 6.5% to 8% in the top ten. Every diagnosis used clinical symptoms, serum thyroxine and TRAb, thyroid ultrasound and orbital computed tomography. V was clipped by 3 bases and J by 3 bases; unmatched bases: 7. Germline CDR1 DFQATT, CDR2 SNEGSKA (reference sequence). CDR3 size: 15 residues. This chain connects TRBV20-1 to TRBJ2-7, with TRBD2 matching 11 bases. The source of this sequence is a woman in her 30s with Graves' hyperthyroidism. The sample taken for sequencing was blood. This chain's CDR3 is CSARGVLAGVYEQYF. Here the CDR3 DNA reads TGCAGTGCTAGGGGGGTACTAGCGGGAGTCTACGAGCAGTACTTC.